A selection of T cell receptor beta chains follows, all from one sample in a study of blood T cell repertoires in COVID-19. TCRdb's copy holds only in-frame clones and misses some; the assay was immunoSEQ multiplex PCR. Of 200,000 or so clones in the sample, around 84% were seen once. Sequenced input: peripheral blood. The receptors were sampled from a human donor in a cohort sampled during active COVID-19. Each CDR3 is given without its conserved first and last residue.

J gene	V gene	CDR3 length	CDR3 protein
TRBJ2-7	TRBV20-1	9	SARKAGEQY
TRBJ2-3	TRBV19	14	ATKKVAGYGTDTQY
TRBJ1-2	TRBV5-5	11	ASRVRGLEGYT
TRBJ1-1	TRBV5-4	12	ASSQDSGRPEAF
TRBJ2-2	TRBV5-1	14	ASSTPGLPNTGELF
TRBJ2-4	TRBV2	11	ASRGGQVQVQY
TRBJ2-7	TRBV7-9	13	ASSVDRGHRGEQY
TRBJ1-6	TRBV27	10	ASSPTGPPLH
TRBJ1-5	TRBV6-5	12	ASSPGVIYQPQH
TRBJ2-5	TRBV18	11	ASSQSSGETQY
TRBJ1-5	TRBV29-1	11	SARTGRDQPQH
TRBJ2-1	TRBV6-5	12	ASREDRTYNEQF
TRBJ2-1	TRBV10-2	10	ASIDRANEQF
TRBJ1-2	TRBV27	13	ASSLSIAGAYGYT
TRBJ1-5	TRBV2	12	ASSVQRSNQPQH
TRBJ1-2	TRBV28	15	ASSSPRTGGAWYGYT
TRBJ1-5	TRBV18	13	ASSPAAGSNQPQH
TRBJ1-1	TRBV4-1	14	ASSQGTRLMNTEAF
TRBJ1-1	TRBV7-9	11	ASSLPGNTEAF
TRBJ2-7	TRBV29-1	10	SGRTDSYEQY
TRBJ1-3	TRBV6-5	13	ASSRQKSSGNTIY
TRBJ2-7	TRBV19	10	ASSNSRDEQY
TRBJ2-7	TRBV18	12	ASSPTTGGWEQY
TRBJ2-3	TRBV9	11	ASSVSPTDTQY
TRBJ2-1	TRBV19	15	ASSPPGLAGRGNEQF
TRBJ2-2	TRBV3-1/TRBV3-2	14	ASSLTSGRNTGELF
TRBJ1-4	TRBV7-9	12	ASSLAPLDEKLF
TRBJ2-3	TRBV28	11	ASSWELVANLY